Listed below are T cell receptor beta chains from one sample, sequenced in a study of PD-1 blockade in classical Hodgkin lymphoma. TCRdb's copy holds only in-frame clones and misses some; the assay was immunoSEQ multiplex PCR. The profile shows around 91,000 clones, roughly 79% of them singletons. This specimen was peripheral blood mononuclear cells (PBMCs), taken before the second cycle of nivolumab. The receptors originated from a human donor with classical Hodgkin lymphoma. CDR3s leave out the opening cysteine and the closing phenylalanine or tryptophan.

>TRBV7-6
ASSLATTGEETQY
>TRBV9
ASSVGAKQF
>TRBV5-1
ASSLFLAEADTQY
>TRBV2
ASSEWRTQETQY
>TRBV6-1
ASSERPNTEAF
>TRBV9
ASSPVSGTGFPGTEAF
>TRBV27
ASSLSWTGDYEQY
>TRBV19
ASSRSGGRNQPQH
>TRBV7-6
ASSLQLPQNTEAF
>TRBV14
ASSQLGLGTGELF